The next 27 T cell receptor delta chains were all read from a single sample in a study of gamma-delta chains in newborns, infants, children (dated by TCRdb to between 2019 and 2020). Instrument used: Illumina MiSeq. TCRdb recomputed clones from the public reads with CATT; identical DNA rows were then combined. For this sample there are approximately 7,000 delta-chain clones; around 2% appear just once. Around 9.9% of the sample belongs to the ten largest clones. The sample consisted of blood. These receptors all come from a child who was a newborn, infant or young child, either healthy, febrile or measles-vaccinated (not recorded which).

This clone was recorded a few times. The TCRdb protein, from a much larger clone, departs from this DNA's translation at residue 15, likely by read error; the protein shown derives from the DNA. The chain couples TRDV2 to TRDJ3; 9 nucleotides line up with TRDD3. CDR3 length equals 18 residues. From germline, CDR1 is GEAIGNYY and CDR2 EKD. The CDR3 DNA sequence: TGTGCCTGTGACACCGGGGATACGCTGCACTGGGACACCCGACGGATGTTTTTC. Translation: CACDTGDTLHWDTRRMFF.

About this clone itself: It differs at one base from a far larger clone, so likely a read error. The genes are TRDV2 and TRDJ3; 8 nucleotides match TRDD3. Germline CDR1 is GEAIGNYY and CDR2 is EKD. The CDR3 runs to 17 residues. In nucleotides, the CDR3 is TGTGCCCGTGACACCTGGGGGAGCTCCTGGGACACCCGACAGATGTTTTTC. Its protein product is CARDTWGSSWDTRQMFF.

Turning to this clone: The protein given by TCRdb reflects a much larger clone and differs at residue 7 from this DNA's translation, likely from a read error; the protein shown is the DNA's translation. The V call is TRDV2, the J call TRDJ2; D call uncertain. From germline, CDR1 is GEAIGNYY and CDR2 EKD. V lost 0 bases and J lost 1, with 17 bases in between. The CDR3 runs 18 residues. DNA for the CDR3: TGTGCCTGTGACACCGTAGTGATAATCGGACGTTTGACAGCACAACTCTTCTTT. Translated: CACDTVVIIGRLTAQLFF.

This clone was recorded a few times. The TCRdb protein, from a much larger clone, departs from this DNA's translation at residue 10, likely by read error; the protein shown derives from the DNA. This chain joins TRDV2 and TRDJ3; a weak D match, TRDD3 (5 bases). This CDR3 has 20 residues. The V and J ends lost 2 bases and 4 bases respectively, with 23 bases between them. CDR1 is GEAIGNYY, CDR2 EKD, per germline. CDR3 sequence: CACDRTVPGYTRWDTRQMFF. The CDR3 coding sequence is TGTGCCTGTGACAGGACGGTTCCGGGGTATACGCGATGGGACACCCGACAGATGTTTTTC.

This clone was counted a few times. A much bigger clone sits one base away, suggesting this may be a read error. This sample also contains other DNA sequences that code for the same CDR3. The rearrangement links TRDV2 to TRDJ1, with D possibly matching TRDD2 (5 bases). Germline V gene data show CDR1 as GEAIGNYY and CDR2 as EKD. The CDR3 is made up of 15 amino acids. This CDR3 reads CACGTVGTYTDKLIF. As DNA, the CDR3 is TGTGCCTGTGGCACCGTGGGAACCTACACCGATAAACTCATTTTT.

Details on this clone: TCRdb assigns this DNA the protein of a much larger clone, which departs from its translation at residue 11; this likely reflects a read error, and the protein shown comes from translating the DNA. Here the CDR3 DNA reads TGTGCCTGTGACATACTGGGGGATACCTGGGGCACCCGACAGATGTTTTTC. It encodes CACDILGDTWGTRQMFF. This chain links TRDV2 with TRDJ3; 12 nucleotides agree with TRDD3. The germline V gene has CDR1 GEAIGNYY and CDR2 EKD. The CDR3 sequence is 17 residues long.

Comment on this clone: The likely explanation is a read error, given a far larger clone one base away. The same CDR3 can be traced to other DNA sequences in this sample. The rearrangement uses TRDV2 and TRDJ1; TRDD3 matches at 12 bases. The CDR3 has 16 amino acids. Germline V gene sequence: CDR1 GEAIGNYY, CDR2 EKD. CDR3 sequence: CACDTLLLGDTDKLIF. The CDR3 nucleotides read TGTGCCTGTGACACCCTTTTACTGGGGGATACCGATAAGCTCATCTTT.

In its sample, this clone is medium-sized. V is TRDV2 and J is TRDJ3; 9 bases are a match to TRDD3. The CDR3 spans 17 residues. Per the germline V gene, CDR1 is GEAIGNYY and CDR2 is EKD. V was pared by 2 bases and J by 1 base, with 2 bases of the junction left unmatched. In DNA form, the CDR3 reads TGTGCCTGTGACAAAACTGGGGGATCCTGGGACACCCGACAGATGTTTTTC. Amino acids: CACDKTGGSWDTRQMFF.

Notes on this clone: It may be a read error: a sequence one base away is much more abundant. The chain employs TRDV2 and TRDJ3; TRDD3 matches 10 bases. CDR1 and CDR2 from the germline V gene are GEAIGNYY and EKD. The CDR3 length is 21 residues. The CDR3 nucleotides read TGTGCCTGTGACACCGTCTTACTGGGGGATCCGAGCTCCTGGGACGCCCGACAGATGTTTTTC. This sequence encodes CACDTVLLGDPSSWDARQMFF.

In this sample, this clone is medium-sized. Other DNA sequences in this sample translate to the same CDR3. The rearrangement uses TRDV2 and TRDJ3, with 9 bases fitting TRDD3. Germline-derived CDR1 and CDR2 are GEAIGNYY and EKD. Losses at the gene ends were 0 bases for V and 0 bases for J; bases not matched to a gene: 2. The CDR3 covers 18 residues. The CDR3 DNA reads TGTGCCTGTGACACCGGGGGATACAGCTCCTGGGACACCCGACAGATGTTTTTC. Protein product: CACDTGGYSSWDTRQMFF.

This clone is medium-sized in the sample. V gene TRDV2 combines with J gene TRDJ3; 8 bases are a match to TRDD3. Trimming took 0 bases from V and 0 from J; bases not matched to a gene: 6. The CDR3 length is 19 residues. CDR1 is GEAIGNYY, CDR2 EKD, per germline. The CDR3 is CACDTLWGTSSWDTRQMFF. The DNA for the CDR3 is TGTGCCTGTGACACCCTCTGGGGGACGAGCTCCTGGGACACCCGACAGATGTTTTTC.

Note on this clone: A read error likely explains why the TCRdb protein, taken from a much larger clone, differs from this DNA's translation at residue 12; the protein shown is translated from the DNA. The V and J genes are TRDV2 and TRDJ1, with D perhaps TRDD2 (8 bases). V lost 1 base and J 1 base, leaving 24 bases between the germline ends. The CDR3 is 19 amino acids. Germline lookup yields CDR1 GEAIGNYY and CDR2 EKD. The CDR3 region has the DNA TGTGCCTGTGACACGGGTGGGCTTCCTACTGGGGTCGGCACCGATAAACTCATCTTT. Translating it yields CACDTGGLPTGVGTDKLIF.

This clone qualifies as medium-sized. The same CDR3 arises from other DNA sequences in this sample as well. The V call is TRDV2, the J call TRDJ3; a weak D match, TRDD3 (6 bases). V was cut by 0 bases and J by 0 bases, with 11 bases left in between. The CDR3 is 18 residues long. Looked up from germline, CDR1 is GEAIGNYY and CDR2 is EKD. CDR3 in amino acids: CACDTWGLSSWDTRQMFF. CDR3 nucleotide sequence: TGTGCCTGTGACACCTGGGGGCTGAGCTCCTGGGACACCCGACAGATGTTTTTC.

This clone came up a few times. A much larger clone differs from this one at a single base, so this may be a read error. Different DNA sequences within this sample yield the same CDR3. V gene TRDV2 combines with J gene TRDJ2; 9 positions agree with TRDD3. Germline V gene sequence: CDR1 GEAIGNYY, CDR2 EKD. The CDR3 has 16 amino acids. The CDR3 nucleotides are TGTGCCTGTGACACCCTACTGGGGGAACCGACAGCCCAACTCTTCTTT. Translation: CACDTLLGEPTAQLFF.

This clone is medium-sized within its sample. This sequence joins TRDV3 and TRDJ1; 10 bases fit TRDD3. The CDR3 covers 17 residues. V was clipped by 5 bases and J by 2 bases; unmatched bases: 17. The germline V gene encodes CDR1 TVYSNPD and CDR2 GDNSRS (reference sequence). The CDR3 sequence is CALHPPPVLGDTDKLIF. In DNA form, the CDR3 reads TGTGCCCTCCATCCCCCTCCCGTACTGGGGGATACCGATAAACTCATCTTT. The variable domain in full, with the rest retrieved from reference TRDV3 and TRDJ1, is CDKVTQSSPDQTVASGSEVVLLCTYDTVYSNPDLFWYRIRPDYSFQFVFYGDNSRSEGADFTQGRFSVKHILTQKAFHLVISPVRTEDSATYYCALHPPPVLGDTDKLIFGKGTRVTVEP.

This clone appeared a few times. The protein TCRdb lists belongs to a much larger clone and differs from this DNA's translation at residue 14, which points to a read error; the protein shown is made from the DNA. The chain couples TRDV3 to TRDJ1; the D is unclear. Germline-derived CDR1 and CDR2 are TVYSNPD and GDNSRS (reference sequence). CDR3 length: 18 amino acids. Here the CDR3 reads CAFRMGRRRQSYTGKLIF. The CDR3 DNA reads TGTGCCTTTAGGATGGGCCGTCGCCGGCAAAGTTACACCGGTAAACTCATCTTT.

Remarks on this clone: TCRdb has a much larger clone's protein, which differs at residue 4 from the translation of this DNA, likely because of a read error; what is shown is the protein translated from the DNA. This chain connects TRDV2 to TRDJ1, with D unclear. This CDR3 has 14 residues. V was clipped by 5 bases and J by 0 bases, with 12 bases between them. Germline V CDR1 and CDR2: GEAIGNYY, EKD. The CDR3 sequence: CACGTIPYTDKLIF. In DNA, the CDR3 is TGTGCCTGTGGCACGATTCCCTACACCGATAAACTCATCTTT.

With respect to this clone: A clone one base away is much larger, so this may be a read error. The sample holds other DNA sequences that translate to the same CDR3. The chain joins TRDV2 to TRDJ2; a possible D gene is TRDD3 (5 bases). Germline V lookup: CDR1 GEAIGNYY, CDR2 EKD. The CDR3 covers 18 residues. The V end was cut by 0 bases, the J end by 0 bases, with 16 bases between. Here the CDR3 reads CACDTAGTGDPLTAQLFF. CDR3 coding DNA: TGTGCCTGTGACACCGCGGGGACCGGGGACCCTTTGACAGCACAACTCTTCTTT.

This clone is medium-sized (0.01 to 0.1%). In the same sample, other DNA sequences code for this CDR3. The V gene is TRDV2, the J gene TRDJ1; TRDD3 is a possible D gene (6 bases). Germline lookup yields CDR1 GEAIGNYY and CDR2 EKD. Trimming cost V 3 bases and J 0 bases, with 22 bases left between them. This CDR3 has 18 amino acids. Here the CDR3 DNA reads TGTGCCTGTGACCCGACTACAAGTGCTGGGGAAAACACCGATAAACTCATCTTT. It translates to CACDPTTSAGENTDKLIF.

Only a few counts were recorded for this clone. The junction departs from the called germline gene at one end, perhaps through a read error. The same CDR3 is also encoded by other DNA sequences in this sample. V is TRDV2 and J is TRDJ3; 7 bases are shared with TRDD3. CDR3 length: 20 amino acids. Germline CDR1 GEAIGNYY, CDR2 EKD. CDR3 nucleotides: TGTGCCTGTGACCCCCCATTTACTGGGGTATACTCCTGGGACACCCGCCAGATGTTTTTC. Encoded protein: CACDPPFTGVYSWDTRQMFF.

This clone was detected a few times. This likely traces to a read error, being one base from a far larger clone. The chain links TRDV2 to TRDJ3; 10 bases agree with TRDD3. The CDR3 consists of 23 residues. With 0 bases clipped from V and 2 bases from J, the junction kept 18 bases outside the gene matches. The V gene's germline CDR1 is GEAIGNYY and CDR2 EKD. This chain's CDR3 is CACDTESGGGYAIRPWDTRQMFF. For the CDR3, the DNA is TGTGCCTGTGACACCGAAAGTGGAGGGGGATACGCAATTCGCCCCTGGGACACCCGACAGATGTTTTTC.

This clone was picked up a small number of times. This DNA's translation and the protein TCRdb lists, from a much larger clone, do not match at residue 10, likely due to a read error; the protein shown is translated from the DNA. The CDR3 sequence: CACDTGNWGISWDTRQMFF. The CDR3 coding sequence is TGTGCCTGTGACACCGGGAACTGGGGGATCTCCTGGGACACCCGACAGATGTTTTTC. This chain uses TRDV2 with TRDJ3; 10 bases map to TRDD3. Germline assignment: CDR1 GEAIGNYY and CDR2 EKD. The CDR3 runs to 19 residues. J gave up 0 bases and V 0 bases, and 4 bases lay outside the gene matches.

On this clone: A far bigger clonotype differs at one base, so this is likely a read error. Distinct nucleotide sequences in the sample also encode this CDR3. As DNA, the CDR3 is TGTGCCTGTGACACTCTGGGGGATGAGGGGGCCGATAAACTCATCTTT. It yields the protein CACDTLGDEGADKLIF. The chain has TRDV2 and TRDJ1, with TRDD3 matching 9 bases. The CDR3 spans 16 residues. Germline CDR1 reads GEAIGNYY; CDR2 reads EKD. J lost 3 bases, V lost 1 base, and 8 bases had no gene match.

In its sample, this clone was seen a few times. A junction end diverges from the germline sequence, so it may reflect a read error. In DNA form, the CDR3 reads TGTGCCTGTGGCACCGTTGGGGGAGCTTTGACAACACAACTCTTCTTT. Translation: CACGTVGGALTTQLFF. The chain couples TRDV2 to TRDJ2; 7 positions agree with TRDD3. This CDR3 is built from 16 residues. Germline V gene lookup returns CDR1 GEAIGNYY and CDR2 EKD.

Details on this clone: TCRdb's protein and the translated DNA diverge at residue 8; the protein reported here is the translation of the DNA. CDR3 nucleotide sequence: TGTGCCTGTGACACTGGGGGATCCGGGGCCTGGGACACCCGACAGATGTTTTTC. Translated, it gives CACDTGGSGAWDTRQMFF. This sequence joins TRDV2 and TRDJ3, with 8 bases fitting TRDD3. This CDR3 has 18 amino acids. The germline CDR1 and CDR2 sequences are GEAIGNYY and EKD. Losses at the gene ends were 1 base for V and 2 bases for J; bases not matched to a gene: 6.

This clone occurred a few times. It differs at one base from a far larger clone, so likely a read error. The same CDR3 also results from other DNA sequences found in this sample. This chain links TRDV1 with TRDJ1, with 9 positions matching TRDD2. The CDR3 extends over 22 amino acids. Unmatched junction bases numbered 23, after V lost 3 bases and J lost 0 bases. The V gene's germline CDR1 is TSWWSYY and CDR2 QGS. CDR3 loop: CALGEGYPAFLRLRAHTDKLIF. DNA of the CDR3: TGTGCTCTTGGGGAGGGGTACCCGGCCTTCCTACGTTTGCGAGCCCACACCGATAAACTCATCTTT.

A remark on this clone: At residue 6, the DNA translation does not agree with TCRdb's protein; the protein displayed here is the one encoded by the DNA. The V gene is TRDV2, the J gene TRDJ3, with 13 bases that match TRDD3. V was clipped by 2 bases and J by 1 base; unmatched bases: 7. Looked up from germline, CDR1 is GEAIGNYY and CDR2 is EKD. This CDR3 is 20 amino acids long. The CDR3 loop reads CACDSALGDTRSWDTRQMFF. The CDR3 DNA is TGTGCCTGTGACAGCGCACTGGGGGATACGCGGTCCTGGGACACCCGACAGATGTTTTTC.